Listed here are 5 T cell receptor beta chains from one sample, sequenced in a study of response to subunit inactivated influenza vaccine. MiXCR was run by TCRdb on the RT-PCR reads, yielding one entry per CDR3 protein. The data hold hundreds of thousands of distinct CDR3 sequences, with 15% to 20% observed a single time. The specimen was CD4+ T cells sorted from PBMCs, collected less than 30 months after vaccination. The receptors shown here come from a man aged 45 to 70 who received an inactivated influenza vaccine.

This clonotype was counted a few times. This sequence joins TRBV4-1 and TRBJ2-2; tentatively, D is TRBD1 (5 bases). The CDR3 runs 17 residues. Trimming took off 0 bases at V and 0 bases at J, with 11 bases between the two ends. Germline CDR1 and CDR2: MGHRA and YSYEKL. The CDR3, as DNA: TGCGCCAGCAGCCAAGATCCGTCCAGGGCGAACACCGGGGAGCTGTTTTTT. Protein: CASSQDPSRANTGELFF.

This clonotype was picked up a small number of times. This rearrangement joins TRBV10-3 to TRBJ1-2; 8 bases agree with TRBD1. CDR1 is ENHRY, CDR2 SYGVKD, per germline. V was pared by 11 bases and J by 4 bases, with 9 bases of the junction left unmatched. The CDR3 is 13 amino acids. The CDR3 loop reads CASGQGGSYGYTF. CDR3 DNA sequence: TGTGCCTCAGGACAGGGTGGTTCCTATGGCTACACCTTC.

This clonotype was detected only a few times. J is TRBJ1-1 and V is TRBV6-5; no definite D call. From germline, CDR1 is MNHEY and CDR2 SVGAGI. The V end lost 0 bases, the J end lost 12 bases, and 11 bases lay between the germline ends. The CDR3 totals 12 residues. This CDR3 reads CASSYSGGLTFF. As DNA, the CDR3 is TGTGCCAGCAGTTACTCCGGAGGGTTAACTTTCTTT.

This chain links TRBV6-1 with TRBJ2-1, with 7 positions matching TRBD1. The length of the CDR3 is 13 residues. Germline CDR1 reads MNHNS; CDR2 reads SASEGT. With 6 bases clipped from V and 7 bases from J, the junction kept 6 bases outside the gene matches. This chain's CDR3 is CASRTPGGNEQFF. In DNA form, the CDR3 reads TGTGCCAGCAGGACGCCAGGGGGAAATGAGCAGTTCTTC.

The chain has TRBV6-1 and TRBJ2-4; D possibly corresponds to TRBD2 (6 bases). CDR3 length: 18 residues. Germline-derived CDR1 and CDR2 are MNHNS and SASEGT. With 5 bases removed from V and 1 base from J, the gap between germline ends came to 21 bases. CDR3: CASSTASAPLGAKNIQYF. CDR3 in DNA: TGTGCCAGCAGTACAGCTAGCGCTCCCCTCGGGGCCAAAAACATTCAGTACTTC.